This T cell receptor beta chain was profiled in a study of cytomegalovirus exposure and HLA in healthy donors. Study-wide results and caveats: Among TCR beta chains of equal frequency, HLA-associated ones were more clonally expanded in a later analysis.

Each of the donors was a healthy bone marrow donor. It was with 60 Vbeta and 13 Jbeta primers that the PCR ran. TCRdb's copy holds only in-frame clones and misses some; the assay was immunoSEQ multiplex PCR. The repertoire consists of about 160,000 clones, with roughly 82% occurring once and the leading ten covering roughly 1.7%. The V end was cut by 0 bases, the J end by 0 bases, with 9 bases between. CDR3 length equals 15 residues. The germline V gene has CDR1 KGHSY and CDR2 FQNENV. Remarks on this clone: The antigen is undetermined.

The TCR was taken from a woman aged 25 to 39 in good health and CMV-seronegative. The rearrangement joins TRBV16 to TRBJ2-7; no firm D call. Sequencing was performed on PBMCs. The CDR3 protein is CASSQSRRDSYEQYF. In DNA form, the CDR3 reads TGTGCCAGCAGCCAATCTCGAAGAGACTCCTACGAGCAGTACTTC.